Listed below are T cell receptor beta chains from one sample, sequenced in a study of CD8+CD57+ T cells in acquired aplastic anemia. One entry per CDR3 protein, called by TCRdb with MiXCR from the reads. The table lists 400,000 to 450,000 distinct CDR3 sequences, approximately 70% of them singletons. Sequenced: sorted CD4+, CD8+, or CD8+CD57+ T cells (not recorded which) from PBMCs. The receptors derive from a human donor in good health, serving as a control. CDR3s include the opening cysteine and the closing phenylalanine or tryptophan. The D gene is left open where the match is weak. The size entry is marked missing in some rows and otherwise reads once, few, many or a size class.

V	D	J	size	DNA	CDR3
TRBV4-3	-	TRBJ1-5	many	TGCGCCAGCAGCCAAGTCCGGAGTCCAGGCACTTATAGCAATCAGCCCCAGCATTTT	CASSQVRSPGTYSNQPQHF
TRBV7-2	TRBD1	TRBJ1-4	many	TGTGCCAGCAGCCTCAGGGGGAGTGTTAGAGAAAAACTGTTTTTT	CASSLRGSVREKLFF
TRBV2	TRBD1	TRBJ1-6	-	TGTGCCAGCAGTGAATACCTTGACAGGGGAAATTCACCCCTCCACTTT	CASSEYLDRGNSPLHF
TRBV9	TRBD1	TRBJ2-2	-	TGTGCCAGCAGCGGGCACAGGGGCTATGGCTACACCTTGTTTTTT	CASSGHRGYGYTLFF
TRBV10-2	-	TRBJ1-2	once	TGTGCCAGCAGCCAACTGGAAGGGAGCTATGGCTACACCTTC	CASSQLEGSYGYTF
TRBV6-4	TRBD1	TRBJ2-2	few	TGTGCCAGCGGCGGGACAGGGGATACCGGGGAGCTGTTTTTT	CASGGTGDTGELFF
TRBV7-9	-	TRBJ1-2	-	TGTGCCAGCAGGGGGGACGGGATATATGGCTACACCTTC	CASRGDGIYGYTF
TRBV7-3	-	TRBJ2-3	-	TGTGCCAGCAGCTTGATCAGTCGCGGCACAGATACGCAGTATTTT	CASSLISRGTDTQYF
TRBV7-2	TRBD1	TRBJ1-6	many	TGTGCCAGCAGCCCGGGACAGGAATTTAATTCACCCCTCCACTTT	CASSPGQEFNSPLHF
TRBV20-1	-	TRBJ1-5	many	TGCAGTGCTAGATCTCCGGGTCAGCCCCAGCATTTT	CSARSPGQPQHF
TRBV7-8	-	TRBJ1-2	-	TGTGCCAGCAGCGTGGGTGCAATTAGGGGCAACACCTCTGGAAACACCTTC	CASSVGAIRGNTSGNTF
TRBV20-1	-	TRBJ1-4	many	TGCAGTGCTACAGGGGATAATGAAAAACTGTTTTTT	CSATGDNEKLFF
TRBV12-3/TRBV12-4	-	TRBJ2-2	-	TGTGCCAGCAGCAGACTCCCCGGGGAGCTGTTTTTT	CASSRLPGELFF
TRBV18	TRBD1	TRBJ1-2	-	TGTGCCAGCTCACCTCGGGACAGGGCGCCTGGCTACACCTTC	CASSPRDRAPGYTF
TRBV7-3	-	TRBJ2-7	-	TGTGCCAGCAGCAACCAACGGTGCTCAGATAAGCAGTTT	CASSNQRCSDKQF
TRBV7-3	TRBD1	TRBJ2-7	-	TGTGCCAGCAGTCCCGGACAGGGGGGGAGCGCAGCCTACGAGCAGTACTTC	CASSPGQGGSAAYEQYF
TRBV6-5	-	TRBJ2-3	few	TGTGCCAGCGGAAAGGGCAGGGTAGGCACAGATACGCAGTATTTT	CASGKGRVGTDTQYF
TRBV9	-	TRBJ1-3	once	TGTGCCAGCAGCTGGGGGAGGGGAGATGCTGGAAACACCATATATTTT	CASSWGRGDAGNTIYF
TRBV2	-	TRBJ1-3	-	TGTGCCAGCAGTATAGCCTTGCTCTCTGGAAACACCATATATTTT	CASSIALLSGNTIYF
TRBV19	TRBD1	TRBJ1-3	-	TGTGCCACCTGGGACAGGGCTGGAAACACCATATATTTT	CATWDRAGNTIYF
TRBV2	TRBD2	TRBJ2-3	few	TGTGCCAGCAGGAGGAGCGGGGGGGCGGTAGATACGCAGTATTTT	CASRRSGGAVDTQYF
TRBV7-9	TRBD2	TRBJ2-5	-	TGTGCCAGCAGCTTGGTTCTAGCGGGGGGGTGGGAGACCCAGTACTTC	CASSLVLAGGWETQYF
TRBV10-3	TRBD2	TRBJ2-3	-	TGTGCCATCAGTGGGAGCGGGGGTGCGGGCAAGGATACGCAGTATTTT	CAISGSGGAGKDTQYF
TRBV9	-	TRBJ1-2	-	TGTGCCAGCAGCTCAGCGATGAATTATGGCCTCCACTTC	CASSSAMNYGLHF
TRBV5-1	TRBD1	TRBJ2-1	many	TGCGCCAGCAGCCAACAAAGACAGGGGGCCTATGAGCAGTTCTTC	CASSQQRQGAYEQFF
TRBV25-1	TRBD2	TRBJ2-7	-	TGCGCCAGTTGCCAAGGCATAGGACTAGTGAGCGAGCAGTACTTC	CASCQGIGLVSEQYF
TRBV7-2	-	TRBJ1-6	few	TGTGCCAGCAGCTTAGGTACAGGAACCAATTCACCCCTCCACTTT	CASSLGTGTNSPLHF